This T cell receptor beta chain stems from a study of CD8 T cells in ankylosing spondylitis. The study, taken as a whole, reports: Disease-linked clones had a CD8+ phenotype and relatively low frequency in peripheral blood. Seemingly characteristic of ankylosing spondylitis blood was a TCR beta motif consisting of 7 or 8 highly homologous variants. Reactive arthritis synovial fluid and blood were previously reported to contain some motif variants.

With molecular barcodes, quantitative 5'-RACE was used to make the TCR beta libraries. TCRdb passed the 5' RACE reads through MiXCR, listing each CDR3 protein once. The sample has 350,000 to 550,000 distinct CDR3 sequences, 20% to 30% seen once. This clonotype has more than one count but fewer than ten. Its antigen is currently unknown. V was cut by 6 bases and J by 8 bases, with 16 bases left in between. This CDR3 is built from 13 residues. Germline-derived CDR1 and CDR2 are SEHNR and FQNEAQ (reference sequence). The chain uses TRBV7-9 and TRBJ1-2; D is ambiguous. Material: blood, either unsorted or a sorted T cell fraction (not recorded which). This TCR was sampled from a male donor with ankylosing spondylitis. The CDR3 DNA sequence: TGTGCCAGCAGTTCCAGCGGGTACGGGGGCTACACCTTC. It specifies CASSSSGYGGYTF.